This TCR beta chain came from a study of response to subunit inactivated influenza vaccine. This clonotype was picked up many times. Antigen unknown. Broader study findings: Each seasonal influenza vaccination recruits few new T cells, the authors suggested.

This CDR3 region has 12 residues. Germline V gene lookup returns CDR1 KGHSH and CDR2 LQKENI. Trimming pared 3 bases from V and 2 bases from J, leaving 4 bases between. TCRdb reprocessed the RT-PCR reads via MiXCR and lists one record per CDR3 protein. The table records a few hundred thousand distinct CDR3 sequences, approximately 7.3% of them present only once. This chain links TRBV18 with TRBJ2-5; D uncertain. The TCR was taken from a man between 45 and 75 years old who received an inactivated influenza vaccine. Sequenced material: PBMCs from blood, taken less than 30 months after vaccination. The DNA of the CDR3 is TGTGCCAGCTCACCCAAGCAAGAGACCCAGTACTTC. Translation gives CASSPKQETQYF.